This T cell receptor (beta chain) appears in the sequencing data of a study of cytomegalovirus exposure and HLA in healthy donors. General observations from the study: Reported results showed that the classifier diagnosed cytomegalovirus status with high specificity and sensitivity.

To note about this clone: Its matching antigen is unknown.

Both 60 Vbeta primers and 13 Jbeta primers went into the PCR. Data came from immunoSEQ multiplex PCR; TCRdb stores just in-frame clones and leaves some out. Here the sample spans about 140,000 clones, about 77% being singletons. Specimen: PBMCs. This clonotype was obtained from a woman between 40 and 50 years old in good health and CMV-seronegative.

The CDR3, as DNA: TGCGCCAGCAGCTTGGACAGACACGAAGCTTTCTTT. Its protein is CASSLDRHEAFF. The chain joins TRBV5-1 to TRBJ1-1; unclear D gene. V shed 0 bases and J shed 8 bases, with 8 bases lying between them. The CDR3 length is 12 residues. From germline, CDR1 is SGHRS and CDR2 YFSETQ.